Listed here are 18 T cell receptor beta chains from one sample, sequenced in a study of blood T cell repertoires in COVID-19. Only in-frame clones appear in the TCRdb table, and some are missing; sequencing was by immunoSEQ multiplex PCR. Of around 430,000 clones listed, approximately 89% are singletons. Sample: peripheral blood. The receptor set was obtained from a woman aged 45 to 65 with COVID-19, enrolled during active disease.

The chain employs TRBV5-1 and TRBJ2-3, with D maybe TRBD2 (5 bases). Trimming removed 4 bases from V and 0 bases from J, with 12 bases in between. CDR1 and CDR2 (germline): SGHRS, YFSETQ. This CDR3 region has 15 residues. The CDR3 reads CASSPSSSSTDTQYF. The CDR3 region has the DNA TGCGCCAGCAGCCCATCTAGCTCTAGCACAGATACGCAGTATTTT.

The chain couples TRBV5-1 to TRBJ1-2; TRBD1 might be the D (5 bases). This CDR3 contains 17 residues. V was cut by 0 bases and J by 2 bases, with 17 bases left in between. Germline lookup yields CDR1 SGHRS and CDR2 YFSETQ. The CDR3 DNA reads TGCGCCAGCAGCTTGGGGCAGGGTGGTGGGCTCAACTATGGCTACACCTTC. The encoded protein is CASSLGQGGGLNYGYTF.

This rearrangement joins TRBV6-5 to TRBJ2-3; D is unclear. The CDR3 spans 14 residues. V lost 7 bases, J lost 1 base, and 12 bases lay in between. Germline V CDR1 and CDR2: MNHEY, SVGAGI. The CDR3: CASTKSPGTDTQYF. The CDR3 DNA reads TGTGCCAGCACTAAATCTCCCGGCACAGATACGCAGTATTTT.

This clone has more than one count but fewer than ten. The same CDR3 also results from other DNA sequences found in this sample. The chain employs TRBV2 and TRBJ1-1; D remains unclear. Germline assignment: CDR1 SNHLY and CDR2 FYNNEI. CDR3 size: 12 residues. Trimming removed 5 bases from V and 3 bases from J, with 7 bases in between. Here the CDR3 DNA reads TGTGCCAGCAGTCTCCGGGACACTGAAGCTTTCTTT. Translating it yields CASSLRDTEAFF.

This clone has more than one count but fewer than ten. The DNA for the CDR3 is TGTGCCAGCAGTTTCACAGGACCCGGGGAGCTGTTTTTT. This translates into CASSFTGPGELFF. The chain employs TRBV27 and TRBJ2-2, with D perhaps TRBD1 (5 bases). The CDR3 is 13 residues long. CDR1 and CDR2 from the germline V gene are MNHEY and SMNVEV (reference sequence). The V and J ends lost 3 bases and 6 bases respectively, with 8 bases between them.

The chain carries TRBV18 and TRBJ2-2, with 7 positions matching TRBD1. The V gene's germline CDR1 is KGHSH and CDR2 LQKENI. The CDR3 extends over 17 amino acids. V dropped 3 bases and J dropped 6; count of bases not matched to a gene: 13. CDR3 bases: TGTGCCAGCTCACCTCTGGACAGGAAGAATGTTCCCGGGGAGCTGTTTTTT. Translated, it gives CASSPLDRKNVPGELFF.

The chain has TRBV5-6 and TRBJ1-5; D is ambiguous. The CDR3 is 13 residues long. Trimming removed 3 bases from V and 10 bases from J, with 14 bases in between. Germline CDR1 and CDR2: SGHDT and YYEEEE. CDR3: CASSSSGFNPQHF. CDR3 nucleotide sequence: TGTGCCAGCAGCTCGTCAGGTTTCAATCCCCAGCATTTT.

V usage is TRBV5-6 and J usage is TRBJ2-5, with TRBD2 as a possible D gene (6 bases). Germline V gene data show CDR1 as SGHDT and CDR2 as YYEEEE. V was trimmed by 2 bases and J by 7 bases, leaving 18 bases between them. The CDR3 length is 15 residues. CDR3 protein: CASSLGLARLGTQYF. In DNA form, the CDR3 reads TGTGCCAGCAGCTTAGGTCTAGCGAGGTTGGGGACCCAGTACTTC.

Written as DNA, the CDR3 is TGTGCCAGCAGCCTCGAGCGGGGGTTAACAGATACGCAGTATTTT. Amino acids: CASSLERGLTDTQYF. This chain connects TRBV11-2 to TRBJ2-3; 8 nucleotides align to TRBD2. V lost 5 bases, J lost 3 bases, and 7 bases stayed unmatched. Germline V lookup: CDR1 SGHAT, CDR2 FQNNGV. This CDR3 has 15 residues.

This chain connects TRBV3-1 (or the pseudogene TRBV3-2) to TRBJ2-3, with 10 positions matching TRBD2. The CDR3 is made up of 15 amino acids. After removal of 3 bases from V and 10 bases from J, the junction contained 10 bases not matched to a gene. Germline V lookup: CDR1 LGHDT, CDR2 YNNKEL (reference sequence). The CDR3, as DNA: TGTGCCAGCAGCCAGGCGAATGGACTAGCGGCTTCGCAGTATTTT. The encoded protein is CASSQANGLAASQYF.

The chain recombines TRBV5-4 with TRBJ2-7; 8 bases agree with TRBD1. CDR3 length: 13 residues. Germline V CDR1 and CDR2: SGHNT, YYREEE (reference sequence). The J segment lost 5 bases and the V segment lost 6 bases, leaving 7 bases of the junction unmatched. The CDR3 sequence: CASKRGQGDEQYF. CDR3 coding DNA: TGTGCCAGCAAAAGAGGACAGGGCGACGAGCAGTACTTC.

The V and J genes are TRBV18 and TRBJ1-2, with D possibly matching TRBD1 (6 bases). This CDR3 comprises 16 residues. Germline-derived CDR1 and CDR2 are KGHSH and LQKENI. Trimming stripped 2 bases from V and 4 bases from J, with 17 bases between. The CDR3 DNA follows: TGTGCCAGCTCACCAGGGGGCGGCCGCCCCGGCTATGGCTACACCTTC. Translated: CASSPGGGRPGYGYTF. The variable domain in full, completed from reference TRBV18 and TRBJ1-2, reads NAGVMQNPRHLVRRRGQEARLRCSPMKGHSHVYWYRQLPEEGLKFMVYLQKENIIDESGMPKERFSAEFPKEGPSILRIQQVVRGDSAAYFCASSPGGGRPGYGYTFGSGTRLTVV.

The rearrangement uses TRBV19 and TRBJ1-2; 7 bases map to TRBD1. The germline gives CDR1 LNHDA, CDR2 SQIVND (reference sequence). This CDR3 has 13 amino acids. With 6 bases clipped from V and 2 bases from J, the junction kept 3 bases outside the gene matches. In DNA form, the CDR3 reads TGTGCCAGTAGACAGGGGTCGAACTATGGCTACACCTTC. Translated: CASRQGSNYGYTF.

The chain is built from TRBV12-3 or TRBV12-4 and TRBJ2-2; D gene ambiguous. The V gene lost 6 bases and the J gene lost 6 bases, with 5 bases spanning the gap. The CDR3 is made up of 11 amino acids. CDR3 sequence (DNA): TGTGCCAGCAGCCTCTCCGGGGAGCTGTTTTTT. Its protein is CASSLSGELFF.

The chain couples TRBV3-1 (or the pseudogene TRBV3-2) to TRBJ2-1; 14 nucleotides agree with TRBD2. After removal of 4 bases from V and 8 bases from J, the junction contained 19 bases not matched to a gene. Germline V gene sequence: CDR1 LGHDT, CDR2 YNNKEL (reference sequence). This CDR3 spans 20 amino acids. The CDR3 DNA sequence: TGTGCCAGCAGCCCCTCCACGGCCGGACTAGCGGGGGGCCGGGGGGATGAGCAGTTCTTC. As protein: CASSPSTAGLAGGRGDEQFF.

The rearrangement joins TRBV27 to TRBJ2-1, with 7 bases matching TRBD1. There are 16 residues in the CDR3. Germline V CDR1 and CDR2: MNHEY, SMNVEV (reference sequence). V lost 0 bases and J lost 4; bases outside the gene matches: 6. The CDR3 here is CASSLSRDSLYNEQFF. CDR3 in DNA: TGTGCCAGCAGTTTATCCCGGGACAGCTTATACAATGAGCAGTTCTTC.

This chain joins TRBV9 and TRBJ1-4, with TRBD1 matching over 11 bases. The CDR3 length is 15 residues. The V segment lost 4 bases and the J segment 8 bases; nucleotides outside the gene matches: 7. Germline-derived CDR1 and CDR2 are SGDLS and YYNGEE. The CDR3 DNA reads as TGTGCCAGCAGCACTGGACAGGGGGCGAGAGAAAAACTGTTTTTT. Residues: CASSTGQGAREKLFF.

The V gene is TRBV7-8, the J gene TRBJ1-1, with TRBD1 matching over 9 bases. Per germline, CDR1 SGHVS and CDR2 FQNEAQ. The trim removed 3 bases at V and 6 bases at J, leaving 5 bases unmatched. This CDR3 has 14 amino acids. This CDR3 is CASSFGTGYSEAFF. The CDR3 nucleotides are TGTGCCAGCAGCTTTGGGACAGGGTATTCTGAAGCTTTCTTT. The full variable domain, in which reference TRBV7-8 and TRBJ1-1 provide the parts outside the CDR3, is GAGVSQSPRYKVAKRGQDVALRCDPISGHVSLFWYQQALGQGPEFLTYFQNEAQLDKSGLPSDRFFAERPEGSVSTLKIQRTQQEDSAVYLCASSFGTGYSEAFFGQGTRLTVV.